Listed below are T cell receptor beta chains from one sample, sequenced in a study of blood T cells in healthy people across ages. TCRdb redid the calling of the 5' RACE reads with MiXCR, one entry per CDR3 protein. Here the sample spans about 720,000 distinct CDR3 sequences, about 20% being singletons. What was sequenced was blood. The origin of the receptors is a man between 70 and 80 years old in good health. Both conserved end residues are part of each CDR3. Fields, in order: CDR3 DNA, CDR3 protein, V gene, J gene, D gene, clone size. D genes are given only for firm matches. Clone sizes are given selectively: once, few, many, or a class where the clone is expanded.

TGTGCCAGCAGTTCCCCAGGCTCCTACGAGCAGTACTTC	CASSSPGSYEQYF	TRBV28	TRBJ2-7	.	few
TGCGCCAGCAGCTTACAACAGGGACCGTACGAGCAGTACTTC	CASSLQQGPYEQYF	TRBV5-1	TRBJ2-7	.	.
TGTGCCAGCAGTGGTCCAGGGTCGATCGAGCAGTTCTTC	CASSGPGSIEQFF	TRBV12-3/TRBV12-4	TRBJ2-1	.	.
TGCAGCGGGGCTGCGCTAGCGGGTGAGAGGGGAGATGAGCAGTTCTTC	CSGAALAGERGDEQFF	TRBV29-1	TRBJ2-1	TRBD2	.
TGCAGTGCTAGAACGCAAGACAGGGGGAATGGGGGCTACACCTTC	CSARTQDRGNGGYTF	TRBV20-1	TRBJ1-2	TRBD1	few
TGCGCCAGCAGCTTTGGGGACCTCTCCTACGAGCAGTACTTC	CASSFGDLSYEQYF	TRBV5-1	TRBJ2-7	.	.
TGTGCCATCAGTGAGACCACAGGGCGCACAGATACGCAGTATTTT	CAISETTGRTDTQYF	TRBV10-3	TRBJ2-3	.	.
TGTGCCAGCAGCTCGCGGGGCGAGCAGTACTTC	CASSSRGEQYF	TRBV6-6	TRBJ2-7	.	few
TGTGCCAGCAGTGAAGAAGACTATAATTCACCCCTCCACTTT	CASSEEDYNSPLHF	TRBV6-1	TRBJ1-6	.	few
TGTGCCAGCAGCTTAGGGGGCAGCGAAGACATTCAGTACTTC	CASSLGGSEDIQYF	TRBV7-9	TRBJ2-4	.	.
TGCGCCAGCAGCCAAGATCAGGTCAGCTCCCACAATGAGCAGTTCTTC	CASSQDQVSSHNEQFF	TRBV4-1	TRBJ2-1	.	few
TGCAGTGCGATAGCGGGCTTCTCCTACAATGAGCAGTTCTTC	CSAIAGFSYNEQFF	TRBV20-1	TRBJ2-1	TRBD2	few
TGTGCCAGCAGACGCGGGACAGACTCCTACGAGCAGTACTTC	CASRRGTDSYEQYF	TRBV7-8	TRBJ2-7	.	.
TGTGCCAGCAGCCCTGCCGGGACGGGGGGTGGTGGAAACACCATATATTTT	CASSPAGTGGGGNTIYF	TRBV7-3	TRBJ1-3	.	.
TGTGCCACCAGTGATGTTGGGGACGGGGCCAACGTCCTGACTTTC	CATSDVGDGANVLTF	TRBV24-1	TRBJ2-6	.	.
TGTGCCAGCAGCTTGTTGGACAGGTTCTCGATTACGTACAATGAGCAGTTCTTC	CASSLLDRFSITYNEQFF	TRBV5-6	TRBJ2-1	TRBD1	.
TGTGCCATCAGCTTTGATAGCACCGGGGAGCTGTTTTTT	CAISFDSTGELFF	TRBV7-9	TRBJ2-2	.	.
TGTGCCAGCAGCTTACAGTTCTCTGGAAACACCATATATTTT	CASSLQFSGNTIYF	TRBV7-6	TRBJ1-3	.	.
TGTGCCACCAGCAGAGATGGGTACCAAGAGACCCAGTACTTC	CATSRDGYQETQYF	TRBV15	TRBJ2-5	.	few
TGTGCCAGCAGCCTTCCCTTGGGGACAGGGCTAGAAAAACTGTTTTTT	CASSLPLGTGLEKLFF	TRBV3-1	TRBJ1-4	TRBD1	few
TGTGCCAGTAAGACAGGGGGCGGCTTCGCTGAAAAACTGTTTTTT	CASKTGGGFAEKLFF	TRBV6-6	TRBJ1-4	TRBD1	few
TGTGCCAGCAGCCCAGAGGGGACAGCTCATGGCTACACCTTC	CASSPEGTAHGYTF	TRBV7-9	TRBJ1-2	TRBD1	.
TGCGCCAGCAGCCTGCGAGGACTAGCGGGAGTAGGTGAGCAGTTCTTC	CASSLRGLAGVGEQFF	TRBV5-1	TRBJ2-1	TRBD2	few